The 22 T cell receptor beta chains reported below all come from one sample, sequenced in a study of T cells in tuberculosis. As for time point: new active TB diagnosis, blood taken before or within 7 days of starting treatment. Only in-frame clones appear in the TCRdb table, and some are missing; sequencing was by immunoSEQ multiplex PCR. The sample carries approximately 40,000 clones, approximately 95% recorded once. The material was PBMCs, obtained at tuberculosis diagnosis. These receptors were collected from an adult with tuberculosis.

This chain links TRBV18 with TRBJ2-7; 11 nucleotides align to TRBD1. CDR1 is KGHSH and CDR2 is LQKENI in the germline V gene. This CDR3 is built from 13 residues. V was clipped by 5 bases and J by 6 bases; unmatched bases: 3. CDR3 in amino acids: CASSTGTGGEQYF. The DNA of the CDR3 is TGTGCCAGCTCAACCGGGACAGGGGGCGAGCAGTACTTC.

With respect to this clone: Other DNA sequences in the same sample also yield this CDR3. V and J are TRBV7-2 and TRBJ2-1; 8 nucleotides align to TRBD2. The CDR3 spans 14 residues. The J segment lost 5 bases and the V segment lost 0 bases, leaving 0 bases of the junction unmatched. The germline V gene has CDR1 SGHTA and CDR2 FQGNSA. The chain's CDR3 is CASSLASGNNEQFF. Here the CDR3 DNA reads TGTGCCAGCAGCTTAGCTAGCGGGAACAATGAGCAGTTCTTC.

This chain connects TRBV9 to TRBJ2-1; D is ambiguous. The CDR3 has 14 residues. Germline-derived CDR1 and CDR2 are SGDLS and YYNGEE. Trimming pared 0 bases from V and 7 bases from J, leaving 11 bases between. In nucleotides, the CDR3 is TGTGCCAGCAGCGTAGAACAGCTGATTAATGAGCAGTTCTTC. This codes for CASSVEQLINEQFF.

The chain links TRBV5-1 to TRBJ1-4; 7 bases align to TRBD1. This CDR3 has 15 residues. The germline V gene has CDR1 SGHRS and CDR2 YFSETQ. Losses at the gene ends were 0 bases for V and 4 bases for J; bases not matched to a gene: 3. The CDR3 reads CASSLAGTVNEKLFF. The CDR3 DNA is TGCGCCAGCAGCTTGGCCGGGACAGTTAATGAAAAACTGTTTTTT.

This chain uses TRBV14 with TRBJ1-1; maybe TRBD1 (5 bases). The CDR3 is 15 amino acids. The germline CDR1 and CDR2 sequences are SGHDN and FVKESK. The ends were cut back, 4 bases at V and 1 base at J, with 13 bases in the middle. CDR3 bases: TGTGCCAGCAGCCCGAGAAGGGGAGGGAACACTGAAGCTTTCTTT. It yields the protein CASSPRRGGNTEAFF. Full variable domain (rest looked up from reference TRBV14 and TRBJ1-1): EAGVTQFPSHSVIEKGQTVTLRCDPISGHDNLYWYRRVMGKEIKFLLHFVKESKQDESGMPNNRFLAERTGGTYSTLKVQPAELEDSGVYFCASSPRRGGNTEAFFGQGTRLTVV.

The gene calls are TRBV14 and TRBJ2-2; TRBD1 matches at 7 bases. This CDR3 spans 16 amino acids. Germline lookup yields CDR1 SGHDN and CDR2 FVKESK. Unmatched junction bases numbered 9, after V lost 4 bases and J lost 4 bases. CDR3 sequence (DNA): TGTGCCAGCAGCCGTCCACAGGGGAAGGTCACCGGGGAGCTGTTTTTT. Residues: CASSRPQGKVTGELFF.

This rearrangement joins TRBV29-1 to TRBJ1-2, with 10 bases matching TRBD1. Germline lookup yields CDR1 SQVTM and CDR2 ANQGSEA. Trimming at V came to 7 bases and at J to 4 bases, leaving 6 bases not matched to a gene. This CDR3 spans 13 amino acids. The CDR3 sequence: CSAGTGEVYGYTF. The CDR3 DNA is TGCAGCGCGGGGACAGGGGAGGTCTATGGCTACACCTTC.

V and J are TRBV6-4 and TRBJ2-3, with D maybe TRBD2 (6 bases). This CDR3 has 15 residues. The V gene's germline CDR1 is MRHNA and CDR2 SNTAGT. With 6 bases removed from V and 1 base from J, the gap between germline ends came to 14 bases. CDR3 nucleotides: TGTGCCAGCAGCCAAGGAGGGTTGGGCACAGATACGCAGTATTTT. Translating it yields CASSQGGLGTDTQYF.

This chain connects TRBV5-1 to TRBJ2-2; 7 bases align to TRBD2. Trimming removed 4 bases from V and 0 bases from J; junction bases left unmatched: 3. The CDR3 is 15 amino acids. Germline V gene data show CDR1 as SGHRS and CDR2 as YFSETQ. Here the CDR3 DNA reads TGCGCCAGCAGCACGGGGGGAACGAACACCGGGGAGCTGTTTTTT. Protein sequence: CASSTGGTNTGELFF.

The genes are TRBV5-6 and TRBJ2-3; 12 bases match TRBD2. Trimming took 6 bases from V and 4 from J; bases not matched to a gene: 9. Germline CDR1 is SGHDT and CDR2 is YYEEEE. This CDR3 is built from 16 residues. As DNA, the CDR3 is TGTGCCAGCATCCCAACGACTAGCGGGGGAGCAGATACGCAGTATTTT. As protein: CASIPTTSGGADTQYF.

V is TRBV19 and J is TRBJ2-2, with TRBD1 identical over 8 bases. Germline V lookup: CDR1 LNHDA, CDR2 SQIVND (reference sequence). The CDR3 runs to 15 residues. The J segment lost 1 base and the V segment lost 3 bases, leaving 1 base of the junction unmatched. This CDR3 reads CASSIGTGNTGELFF. The CDR3 DNA reads as TGTGCCAGTAGTATCGGGACAGGGAACACCGGGGAGCTGTTTTTT.

The chain joins TRBV19 to TRBJ1-5; TRBD1 aligns across 7 bases. The CDR3 extends over 14 amino acids. Trimming at V came to 4 bases and at J to 5 bases, leaving 5 bases not matched to a gene. The V gene's germline CDR1 is LNHDA and CDR2 SQIVND (reference sequence). The CDR3 coding sequence is TGTGCCAGTAGTACTACAGGGGTTCATCAGCCCCAGCATTTT. Translation gives CASSTTGVHQPQHF.

The sample holds one count of this clone. The chain has TRBV30 and TRBJ2-6; 7 nucleotides match TRBD1. Germline V CDR1 and CDR2: GTSNPN, SVGIG (reference sequence). V lost 3 bases and J lost 4; bases outside the gene matches: 12. The CDR3 totals 17 residues. CDR3 amino acids: CAWRRTGISLGANVLTF. The CDR3 DNA reads TGTGCCTGGAGAAGGACAGGCATCTCTCTGGGGGCCAACGTCCTGACTTTC.

The V gene is TRBV5-1, the J gene TRBJ2-6; D possibly corresponds to TRBD1 (6 bases). The CDR3 sequence is 16 residues long. Germline lookup yields CDR1 SGHRS and CDR2 YFSETQ. Deletions cut 3 bases from V and 2 bases from J, with 12 bases between. The CDR3 nucleotides read TGCGCCAGCAGCTGGGGCCAGGGGACTGGGGCCAACGTCCTGACTTTC. Protein product: CASSWGQGTGANVLTF. Together with reference TRBV5-1 and TRBJ2-6, the CDR3 gives the full variable domain: KAGVTQTPRYLIKTRGQQVTLSCSPISGHRSVSWYQQTPGQGLQFLFEYFSETQRNKGNFPGRFSGRQFSNSRSEMNVSTLELGDSALYLCASSWGQGTGANVLTFGAGSRLTVL.

The chain recombines TRBV10-1 with TRBJ2-2; D is uncertain. Per germline, CDR1 WNHNN and CDR2 SYGVQD (reference sequence). Trimming cost V 6 bases and J 7 bases, with 6 bases left between them. CDR3 length: 11 amino acids. The CDR3 reads CASRSDGELFF. Here the CDR3 DNA reads TGCGCCAGCAGATCAGACGGGGAGCTGTTTTTT.

CDR3 protein: CASSGHSGNTIYF. CDR3 DNA: TGTGCCAGCAGTGGACACTCTGGAAACACCATATATTTT. The chain employs TRBV25-1 and TRBJ1-3; no firm D call. Germline CDR1 reads MGHDK; CDR2 reads SYGVNS. The CDR3 extends over 13 amino acids. Trimming shortened V by 4 bases and J by 0 bases, and 4 bases separated the two germline ends. The full variable domain, completed using reference TRBV25-1 and TRBJ1-3, is EADIYQTPRYLVIGTGKKITLECSQTMGHDKMYWYQQDPGMELHLIHYSYGVNSTEKGDLSSESTVSRIRTEHFPLTLESARPSHTSQYLCASSGHSGNTIYFGEGSWLTVV.

V is TRBV6-6 and J is TRBJ2-5; TRBD2 matches at 10 bases. V lost 6 bases to trimming and J lost 1 base; unmatched junction nucleotides: 5. This CDR3 is built from 15 residues. Per germline, CDR1 MNHNY and CDR2 SVGAGI (reference sequence). Here the CDR3 reads CASRDSGGLQETQYF. CDR3 nucleotides: TGTGCCAGCAGGGATAGCGGGGGGCTCCAAGAGACCCAGTACTTC.

J is TRBJ2-1 and V is TRBV7-9; D might be TRBD1 (5 bases). V gave up 6 bases and J gave up 5 bases, with 11 bases separating them. The germline CDR1 and CDR2 sequences are SEHNR and FQNEAQ (reference sequence). The CDR3 spans 13 residues. As DNA, the CDR3 is TGTGCCAGCAGGCGACAGCTCCACAATGAGCAGTTCTTC. This codes for CASRRQLHNEQFF.

The CDR3 DNA follows: TGTGCCAGCAGCTTGGCCCCGGGGATCAACACAGATACGCAGTATTTT. Its protein product is CASSLAPGINTDTQYF. The chain carries TRBV5-6 and TRBJ2-3, with D possibly being TRBD2 (5 bases). CDR3 size: 16 residues. Trimming removed 0 bases at V and 2 bases at J, with 13 bases between. CDR1 and CDR2 (germline): SGHDT, YYEEEE.

The chain joins TRBV19 to TRBJ1-5; 8 nucleotides line up with TRBD1. The ends lost 5 bases at V and 0 bases at J; junction bases unmatched: 12. The CDR3 runs 18 residues. Germline lookup yields CDR1 LNHDA and CDR2 SQIVND (reference sequence). The CDR3 DNA reads as TGTGCCAGTAGTGTCCGGGACAGGATAGACTATAGCAATCAGCCCCAGCATTTT. This encodes CASSVRDRIDYSNQPQHF.

This chain connects TRBV10-3 to TRBJ1-1; TRBD1 agrees at 11 bases. The germline V gene has CDR1 ENHRY and CDR2 SYGVKD. This CDR3 contains 14 residues. Germline trimming cut 8 bases from V and 0 bases from J; bases unmatched to any gene: 2. The CDR3 protein is CAIRDRGLNTEAFF. DNA of the CDR3: TGTGCCATCCGGGACAGGGGGTTGAACACTGAAGCTTTCTTT.

This rearrangement joins TRBV12-5 to TRBJ1-1; a possible D gene is TRBD1 (5 bases). CDR1 is LGHNT, CDR2 FRNRAP, per germline. Deletions cut 2 bases from V and 1 base from J, with 11 bases between. The CDR3 consists of 15 residues. DNA for the CDR3: TGTGCTAGTGGTTTGAGCCCCAGGGAGAACACTGAAGCTTTCTTT. It specifies CASGLSPRENTEAFF.